This passage covers 32 T cell receptor beta chains from one sample sequenced in a study of shared clonotypes between healthy human individuals. CD8 cells classed as naive were CD45RO-negative and positively selected for CCR7, excluding terminally differentiated effector memory CD45RA+ cells. The repertoire was sequenced with immunoSEQ multiplex PCR; TCRdb's copy has only in-frame clones and lacks some. This repertoire shows about 2,200,000 clones, under 95% found once; its top ten account for 1.7%. The sequenced material came from naive CD8+ T cells from PBMCs. The receptors were gathered from a man aged 18-30 years in good health. Some clones in this sample may be carry-over from other donors' samples.

The rearrangement uses TRBV7-9 and TRBJ2-3; D is possibly TRBD1 or TRBD2 (5 bases each). Per germline, CDR1 SEHNR and CDR2 FQNEAQ (reference sequence). The CDR3 length is 16 residues. The V gene lost 5 bases and the J gene lost 4 bases, with 19 bases spanning the gap. The CDR3 DNA follows: TGTGCCAGCAGCCCTACGATGAATGGGGGTGCAGATACGCAGTATTTT. Amino acids: CASSPTMNGGADTQYF.

J is TRBJ2-7 and V is TRBV7-9, with D perhaps TRBD2 (5 bases). CDR1 and CDR2 from the germline V gene are SEHNR and FQNEAQ (reference sequence). The CDR3 totals 15 residues. Trimming pared 3 bases from V and 2 bases from J, leaving 14 bases between. The CDR3 sequence: CASSFRLAETYEQYF. CDR3 nucleotides: TGTGCCAGCAGCTTTAGGCTAGCAGAAACCTACGAGCAGTACTTC. Complete variable domain (other parts from reference TRBV7-9 and TRBJ2-7): DTGVSQNPRHKITKRGQNVTFRCDPISEHNRLYWYRQTLGQGPEFLTYFQNEAQLEKSRLLSDRFSAERPKGSFSTLEIQRTEQGDSAMYLCASSFRLAETYEQYFGPGTRLTVT.

This clone was picked up many times. This chain connects TRBV4-2 to TRBJ1-3; a possible D gene is TRBD1 (5 bases). The CDR3 has 15 amino acids. Germline loops: CDR1 LGHNA, CDR2 YNFKEQ. Between the trimmed V and J ends, which lost 0 bases and 4 bases, there was a span of 10 bases. CDR3 DNA sequence: TGTGCCAGCAGCCAAGAATTGGGACGCGGAAACACCATATATTTT. Translated: CASSQELGRGNTIYF.

The chain recombines TRBV27 with TRBJ2-7; 11 bases line up with TRBD2. CDR1 MNHEY and CDR2 SMNVEV come from the germline V gene (reference sequence). There are 14 residues in the CDR3. V dropped 5 bases and J dropped 4; count of bases not matched to a gene: 4. In DNA, the CDR3 is TGTGCCAGCAGTCAACTAGCGGGAGCTTACGAGCAGTACTTC. This sequence encodes CASSQLAGAYEQYF.

As to this clone: At the DNA level, this CDR3 is encoded by other sequences in the same sample as well. The J gene is TRBJ1-1, the V gene TRBV30; D gene unclear. The CDR3 runs to 13 residues. Germline CDR1 GTSNPN, CDR2 SVGIG (reference sequence). The germline V and J ends were trimmed by 3 bases and 0 bases, with 8 bases remaining between them. The CDR3 loop reads CAWSVRVNTEAFF. CDR3 DNA: TGTGCCTGGAGCGTCCGGGTGAACACTGAAGCTTTCTTT.

The chain joins TRBV6-6 to TRBJ2-7, with a tentative D call TRBD1 (6 bases). The CDR3 sequence is 12 residues long. The germline CDR1 and CDR2 sequences are MNHNY and SVGAGI (reference sequence). Trimming pared 5 bases from V and 6 bases from J, leaving 11 bases between. CDR3 DNA sequence: TGTGCCAGCAGTACAGGGAGCCTCGAGCAGTACTTC. Protein: CASSTGSLEQYF.

This clone appeared a single time. This sequence joins TRBV5-4 and TRBJ2-2; possible D gene TRBD2, 5 bases. CDR3 length equals 16 residues. The germline V and J ends were trimmed by 0 bases and 3 bases, with 12 bases remaining between them. The germline V gene has CDR1 SGHNT and CDR2 YYREEE (reference sequence). CDR3 nucleotides: TGTGCCAGCAGCTTGGGGTGGGAGTGGGACACCGGGGAGCTGTTTTTT. This encodes CASSLGWEWDTGELFF.

V is TRBV30 and J is TRBJ1-5; possible D gene TRBD1, 6 bases. CDR3 length equals 15 residues. From germline, CDR1 is GTSNPN and CDR2 SVGIG (reference sequence). Between the trimmed V and J ends, which lost 0 bases and 1 base, there was a span of 10 bases. CDR3 coding DNA: TGTGCCTGGAGTGTTGGGACACTAAGCAATCAGCCCCAGCATTTT. Amino acids: CAWSVGTLSNQPQHF.

This sequence joins TRBV9 and TRBJ2-2; D is uncertain. Deletions cut 3 bases from V and 3 bases from J, with 24 bases between. The CDR3 length is 19 residues. The germline V gene encodes CDR1 SGDLS and CDR2 YYNGEE. The CDR3 bases are TGTGCCAGCAGCGCGCTATGGAGTGACTCATCTCTTGACACCGGGGAGCTGTTTTTT. Translated, it gives CASSALWSDSSLDTGELFF.

V is TRBV2 and J is TRBJ2-2; 7 nucleotides match TRBD1. The V segment lost 4 bases and the J segment 6 bases; nucleotides outside the gene matches: 5. This CDR3 spans 14 amino acids. Per the germline V gene, CDR1 is SNHLY and CDR2 is FYNNEI. CDR3 loop: CASSATGSAGELFF. CDR3 DNA sequence: TGTGCCAGCAGTGCGACAGGGTCCGCCGGGGAGCTGTTTTTT.

The rearrangement uses TRBV7-9 and TRBJ2-4; D perhaps matches TRBD1 (6 bases). The V gene lost 1 base and the J gene lost 14 bases, with 12 bases spanning the gap. This CDR3 spans 12 amino acids. Germline values: CDR1 SEHNR, CDR2 FQNEAQ (reference sequence). CDR3 amino acids: CASSLGGRGKYF. The CDR3 nucleotides are TGTGCCAGCAGCTTAGGTGGCAGGGGCAAGTACTTC.

The chain combines TRBV7-2 with TRBJ2-7; 10 bases are a match to TRBD2. Germline V gene lookup returns CDR1 SGHTA and CDR2 FQGNSA. The CDR3 sequence is 15 residues long. With V trimmed by 0 bases and J by 4 bases, 3 bases remained unmatched. This chain's CDR3 is CASSLATSGQYEQYF. CDR3 in DNA: TGTGCCAGCAGCTTAGCGACTAGCGGGCAATACGAGCAGTACTTC.

The chain is built from TRBV19 and TRBJ2-1; 9 positions match TRBD2. After removal of 10 bases from V and 9 bases from J, the junction contained 7 bases not matched to a gene. The CDR3 has 12 amino acids. CDR1 and CDR2 (germline): LNHDA, SQIVND (reference sequence). In DNA, the CDR3 is TGTGCCACCACAGCGGGGGGTGGTGAGCAGTTCTTC. Protein sequence: CATTAGGGEQFF. Combining the CDR3 with reference TRBV19 and TRBJ2-1 gives the whole variable domain DGGITQSPKYLFRKEGQNVTLSCEQNLNHDAMYWYRQDPGQGLRLIYYSQIVNDFQKGDIAEGYSVSREKKESFPLTVTSAQKNPTAFYLCATTAGGGEQFFGPGTRLTVL.

The CDR3, as DNA: TGCGCCAGCAGCTTGGCCGGGACAGGCCACTATGGCTACACCTTC. Translation gives CASSLAGTGHYGYTF. The chain combines TRBV5-1 with TRBJ1-2, with 8 nucleotides matching TRBD1. In germline, CDR1 is SGHRS, CDR2 YFSETQ. This CDR3 region has 15 residues. V was clipped by 0 bases and J by 3 bases; unmatched bases: 4.

The V call is TRBV4-1, the J call TRBJ2-6; D is unresolved. Germline V gene sequence: CDR1 MGHRA, CDR2 YSYEKL. The CDR3 is 14 residues long. Between the trimmed V and J ends, which lost 4 bases and 4 bases, there was a span of 8 bases. CDR3 bases: TGCGCCAGCAGCCCTAAGGTAGGGGCCAACGTCCTGACTTTC. This gives the protein CASSPKVGANVLTF.

This clone was picked up one time. The chain employs TRBV28 and TRBJ2-7, with a tentative D call TRBD2 (6 bases). V was clipped by 4 bases and J by 7 bases, with 20 bases between them. Germline V gene data show CDR1 as MDHEN and CDR2 as SYDVKM. CDR3 length equals 15 residues. For the CDR3, the DNA is TGTGCCAGCAGTTACCGACTAGGGCCTGGGGGGGAGCAGTACTTC. Its translation is CASSYRLGPGGEQYF. The complete variable domain, with remaining parts taken from reference TRBV28 and TRBJ2-7, reads DVKVTQSSRYLVKRTGEKVFLECVQDMDHENMFWYRQDPGLGLRLIYFSYDVKMKEKGDIPEGYSVSREKKERFSLILESASTNQTSMYLCASSYRLGPGGEQYFGPGTRLTVT.

This chain uses TRBV5-1 with TRBJ1-2, with D possibly TRBD1 on 6 matching bases. CDR1 is SGHRS, CDR2 YFSETQ, per germline. The germline V and J ends were trimmed by 3 bases and 7 bases, with 25 bases remaining between them. The CDR3 loop spans 17 amino acids. The CDR3 region is CASSSRGQLEGARGYTF. DNA of the CDR3: TGCGCCAGCAGCTCCCGTGGACAGCTGGAGGGTGCCCGTGGCTACACCTTC.

The chain links TRBV10-2 to TRBJ2-1; 14 positions match TRBD2. CDR1 is WSHSY, CDR2 SAAADI, per germline. This CDR3 region has 15 residues. Trimming at V came to 8 bases and at J to 6 bases, leaving 6 bases not matched to a gene. The CDR3 DNA follows: TGCGCCAGCTCACCGGGACTAGCGGGAGCCAATGAGCAGTTCTTC. Its protein product is CASSPGLAGANEQFF.

The chain is built from TRBV19 and TRBJ1-3; D unresolved. V was cut by 6 bases and J by 0 bases, with 15 bases left in between. The CDR3 sequence is 16 residues long. Germline V gives CDR1 LNHDA, CDR2 SQIVND (reference sequence). The CDR3 region has the DNA TGTGCCAGTAGCACCTGGCCAGGCCTCTCTGGAAACACCATATATTTT. It translates to CASSTWPGLSGNTIYF.

The CDR3 DNA follows: TGCGCCAGCAGCTCCCCCGTCGTGGGCTCTGGGGCCAACGTCCTGACTTTC. As protein: CASSSPVVGSGANVLTF. The chain carries TRBV5-1 and TRBJ2-6; D gene unclear. This CDR3 contains 17 residues. Trimming took 3 bases from V and 0 from J, leaving 13 bases between them. Germline CDR1 reads SGHRS; CDR2 reads YFSETQ.

The rearrangement links TRBV5-4 to TRBJ2-1; a weak D match, TRBD2 (6 bases). CDR3 size: 14 residues. Trimming removed 1 base at V and 9 bases at J, with 14 bases between. Germline V gene sequence: CDR1 SGHNT, CDR2 YYREEE (reference sequence). The CDR3 nucleotides read TGTGCCAGCAGCTTGTTCGGCGGAGGGGTTGAGCAGTTCTTC. The encoded protein is CASSLFGGGVEQFF.

The chain uses TRBV30 and TRBJ2-7; 10 nucleotides align to TRBD2. In germline, CDR1 is GTSNPN, CDR2 SVGIG (reference sequence). The CDR3 is 16 residues long. V shed 0 bases, J shed 3 bases, and the junction held 8 bases outside the gene matches. The CDR3 region has the DNA TGTGCCTGGAGTGTACTGACAGCGGGAGGGCTCTACGAGCAGTACTTC. Its protein product is CAWSVLTAGGLYEQYF.

The chain uses TRBV2 and TRBJ2-5; D may be TRBD2 (6 bases). Germline CDR1 is SNHLY and CDR2 is FYNNEI. The germline V and J ends were trimmed by 0 bases and 7 bases, with 15 bases remaining between them. The CDR3 length is 15 residues. CDR3 nucleotide sequence: TGTGCCAGCAGTGAAGCGCGAAGGGACTCTAGGACCCAGTACTTC. Its protein product is CASSEARRDSRTQYF. Looking up the rest from reference TRBV2 and TRBJ2-5 gives the full variable domain: EPEVTQTPSHQVTQMGQEVILRCVPISNHLYFYWYRQILGQKVEFLVSFYNNEISEKSEIFDDQFSVERPDGSNFTLKIRSTKLEDSAMYFCASSEARRDSRTQYFGPGTRLLVL.

This chain uses TRBV4-1 with TRBJ1-5; no clear D. The ends were cut back, 4 bases at V and 0 bases at J, with 13 bases in the middle. Germline CDR1 reads MGHRA; CDR2 reads YSYEKL. This CDR3 has 16 amino acids. The CDR3 bases are TGCGCCAGCAGCCTTACGGCCGGCTATAGCAATCAGCCCCAGCATTTT. Amino acids: CASSLTAGYSNQPQHF.

This clone was seen a handful of times. V is TRBV7-2 and J is TRBJ2-7; a weak D match, TRBD1 (6 bases). The CDR3 is made up of 16 amino acids. Germline-derived CDR1 and CDR2 are SGHTA and FQGNSA. Trimming removed 4 bases at V and 5 bases at J, with 21 bases between. The CDR3 is CASSWNTGSYGDEQYF. The CDR3 DNA is TGTGCCAGCAGCTGGAACACAGGGAGTTATGGAGACGAGCAGTACTTC.

V gene TRBV4-1 combines with J gene TRBJ2-2; tentative D call: TRBD2 (5 bases). The germline V gene has CDR1 MGHRA and CDR2 YSYEKL. Trimming pared 0 bases from V and 4 bases from J, leaving 12 bases between. CDR3 length: 16 amino acids. CDR3 sequence reads: CASSQDSPRGTGELFF. The CDR3 DNA reads as TGCGCCAGCAGCCAAGATAGCCCACGGGGCACCGGGGAGCTGTTTTTT.

V is TRBV4-1 and J is TRBJ1-1; no reliable D call. V lost 2 bases and J lost 6, with 13 bases in between. This CDR3 comprises 14 residues. Germline V gives CDR1 MGHRA, CDR2 YSYEKL. The DNA for the CDR3 is TGCGCCAGCAGCCAATCCTCCGGGAAGGCTGAAGCTTTCTTT. Protein: CASSQSSGKAEAFF.

The chain joins TRBV7-8 to TRBJ1-3, with D uncertain. The CDR3 runs to 14 residues. Germline V gives CDR1 SGHVS, CDR2 FQNEAQ. With 5 bases removed from V and 0 bases from J, the gap between germline ends came to 8 bases. CDR3 nucleotides: TGTGCCAGCAGCCACGGGAGCTCTGGAAACACCATATATTTT. This encodes CASSHGSSGNTIYF.

This chain joins TRBV7-8 and TRBJ2-1; D is ambiguous. The CDR3 covers 16 residues. From germline, CDR1 is SGHVS and CDR2 FQNEAQ. V was pared by 1 base and J by 2 bases, with 12 bases between. The CDR3 DNA reads TGTGCCAGCAGCTTAGGGCTGGCAGCGACCTACAATGAGCAGTTCTTC. It is translated as CASSLGLAATYNEQFF.

The V and J genes are TRBV29-1 and TRBJ2-7; possible D gene TRBD2, 6 bases. This CDR3 contains 14 residues. Germline V gene sequence: CDR1 SQVTM, CDR2 ANQGSEA. Trimming cost V 8 bases and J 3 bases, with 20 bases left between them. This CDR3 reads CSLNPGATIYEQYF. The DNA for the CDR3 is TGCAGCCTGAATCCGGGAGCGACTATCTACGAGCAGTACTTC.

This chain links TRBV30 with TRBJ2-1; no clear D gene. The CDR3 contains 12 residues. Between the trimmed V and J ends, which lost 0 bases and 8 bases, there was a span of 8 bases. Germline CDR1 reads GTSNPN; CDR2 reads SVGIG (reference sequence). The DNA for the CDR3 is TGTGCCTGGAGTGTGGCAGGACATGAGCAGTTCTTC. Encoded protein: CAWSVAGHEQFF.

The rearrangement joins TRBV10-3 to TRBJ2-5, with a weak D call TRBD1 (6 bases). Germline loops: CDR1 ENHRY, CDR2 SYGVKD. The CDR3 is 15 residues long. V was pared by 2 bases and J by 1 base, with 11 bases between. CDR3 bases: TGTGCCATCAGTGAGGATGGGACAACCCAAGAGACCCAGTACTTC. Amino acids: CAISEDGTTQETQYF.